This T cell receptor (beta chain) was sequenced during a study of blood T cell repertoires in COVID-19. The overall study: Recovered participants had two consecutive negative NP/OP PCR tests, healthcare professional clearance, or symptom resolution. The United States, Italy and Spain supplied acute and convalescent COVID-19 samples.

Authors' processing steps: It was from reference gene primer amplification that nucleated cell counts were estimated. TCRdb's table, derived via immunoSEQ multiplex PCR, lists solely in-frame clones and lacks some. That table is the source of V, J and clone size, and D and trimming were worked out from the DNA. The repertoire holds around 290,000 clones, 88% seen once, with approximately 2% in the top ten. This CDR3 region has 15 residues. V was clipped by 0 bases and J by 2 bases, with 11 bases between them. Germline CDR1 SGHNT, CDR2 YYREEE (reference sequence). Participants, about 18 to 95 years old, spanned fewer than 25 US areas.

The chain is built from TRBV5-4 and TRBJ1-2; D is undetermined. Sequencing input: PBMCs or T cells enriched from blood (not recorded which). The sequence was collected from a woman in her sixties or seventies in a cohort exposed to, infected with or recovered from COVID-19 (not recorded which). This CDR3 is CASSLGVGANYGYTF. CDR3 DNA sequence: TGTGCCAGCAGCTTGGGAGTAGGAGCCAACTATGGCTACACCTTC.